Presented here are 16 T cell receptor beta chains from one specimen sequenced in a study of T cell responses to AZD1222 COVID-19 vaccine. This table comes from immunoSEQ multiplex PCR, and its TCRdb copy is limited to in-frame clones, with some not included. The sample includes some 190,000 clones, roughly 94% of them seen just once. Here the sequenced sample was peripheral blood, taken 28 days after the second dose of the MenACWY control vaccine. These TCRs come from an adult who received the MenACWY meningococcal vaccine as a control.

The gene calls are TRBV3-1 (or the pseudogene TRBV3-2) and TRBJ1-1, with D uncertain. With 0 bases removed from V and 4 bases from J, the gap between germline ends came to 9 bases. Per the germline V gene, CDR1 is LGHDT and CDR2 is YNNKEL (reference sequence). The CDR3 runs 14 residues. In DNA, the CDR3 is TGTGCCAGCAGCCAAGATGACGGAGTCACTGAAGCTTTCTTT. It is translated as CASSQDDGVTEAFF.

The J gene is TRBJ2-7, the V gene TRBV4-3, with D perhaps TRBD1 (6 bases). V lost 3 bases and J lost 4, with 10 bases in between. Germline loops: CDR1 LGHNA, CDR2 YSLEER. CDR3 length equals 13 residues. DNA for the CDR3: TGCGCCAGCAGCCAGTCAACAGGGTACGAGCAGTACTTC. This encodes CASSQSTGYEQYF.

CDR3 region: CASSEWTVGNEKLFF. CDR3 coding DNA: TGTGCCAGCAGTGAATGGACGGTGGGGAATGAAAAACTGTTTTTT. The gene calls are TRBV6-1 and TRBJ1-4; no firm D call. The CDR3 has 15 amino acids. Trimming took 2 bases from V and 5 from J, leaving 12 bases between them. Germline values: CDR1 MNHNS, CDR2 SASEGT.

Only one count was recorded for this clone. The V and J genes are TRBV7-9 and TRBJ1-4, with D perhaps TRBD1 (6 bases). CDR3 size: 15 residues. Germline assignment: CDR1 SEHNR and CDR2 FQNEAQ (reference sequence). V was trimmed by 3 bases and J by 3 bases, leaving 11 bases between them. The CDR3 DNA sequence: TGTGCCAGCAGCTTGATGACAGGCCCTAATGAAAAACTGTTTTTT. This sequence encodes CASSLMTGPNEKLFF.

About this clone: Other DNA sequences in this sample translate to the same CDR3. The chain employs TRBV7-8 and TRBJ2-7; D call uncertain. The CDR3 length is 11 residues. Germline V gives CDR1 SGHVS, CDR2 FQNEAQ. The V end was cut by 5 bases, the J end by 4 bases, with 6 bases between. The CDR3: CASSPGYEQYF. The DNA of the CDR3 is TGTGCCAGCAGCCCCGGGTACGAGCAGTACTTC.

This clone has just one count. This rearrangement joins TRBV6-2 or TRBV6-3 to TRBJ2-6, with D maybe TRBD1 (5 bases). Per germline, CDR1 MNHEY and CDR2 SVGEGT. Deletions cut 0 bases from V and 2 bases from J, with 5 bases between. This CDR3 has 15 residues. This CDR3 is CASSYSGAGANVLTF. The CDR3 nucleotides read TGTGCCAGCAGTTACTCAGGGGCTGGGGCCAACGTCCTGACTTTC.

V is TRBV23-1 and J is TRBJ1-1, with a weak D call TRBD1 (6 bases). TRBV23-1 is an ORF; its function is uncertain. The CDR3 totals 18 residues. Between the trimmed V and J ends, which lost 6 bases and 1 base, there was a span of 24 bases. The CDR3 protein is CASRPTKPTGSANTEAFF. The CDR3 coding sequence is TGCGCCAGCAGACCCACAAAACCAACAGGGTCGGCGAACACTGAAGCTTTCTTT.

This clone has a handful of counts. V gene TRBV19 combines with J gene TRBJ1-1; D gene unclear. Germline CDR1 LNHDA, CDR2 SQIVND (reference sequence). The CDR3 is made up of 13 amino acids. V gave up 6 bases and J gave up 0 bases, with 8 bases separating them. The chain's CDR3 is CASSNLMNTEAFF. CDR3 DNA sequence: TGTGCCAGTAGCAACCTCATGAACACTGAAGCTTTCTTT.

The chain recombines TRBV19 with TRBJ2-1, with D possibly TRBD2 on 6 matching bases. The ends were cut back, 0 bases at V and 2 bases at J, with 14 bases in the middle. From germline, CDR1 is LNHDA and CDR2 SQIVND (reference sequence). The CDR3 is 17 residues long. Here the CDR3 DNA reads TGTGCCAGTAGTATAGATAGACTAGTTTCCCCCTACAATGAGCAGTTCTTC. Its protein product is CASSIDRLVSPYNEQFF.

The rearrangement joins TRBV19 to TRBJ1-3; D is ambiguous. Per the germline V gene, CDR1 is LNHDA and CDR2 is SQIVND (reference sequence). Trimming left V 6 bases short and J 0 bases short, with 24 bases between. The CDR3 covers 19 residues. CDR3 coding DNA: TGTGCCAGTAGCCGGAGGGTCAGCACCTCCATGAACTCTGGAAACACCATATATTTT. Protein: CASSRRVSTSMNSGNTIYF. Based on the CDR3 plus reference TRBV19 and TRBJ1-3, the full variable domain is DGGITQSPKYLFRKEGQNVTLSCEQNLNHDAMYWYRQDPGQGLRLIYYSQIVNDFQKGDIAEGYSVSREKKESFPLTVTSAQKNPTAFYLCASSRRVSTSMNSGNTIYFGEGSWLTVV.

CDR3 DNA: TGTGCCAGCAGCTCCCCGACTAGCGGGATAGGAGTCAATGAGCAGTTCTTC. This encodes CASSSPTSGIGVNEQFF. This chain joins TRBV11-2 and TRBJ2-1; 11 bases align to TRBD2. The V gene's germline CDR1 is SGHAT and CDR2 FQNNGV. The CDR3 totals 17 residues. V was clipped by 4 bases and J by 6 bases; unmatched bases: 11.

The chain couples TRBV28 to TRBJ2-7, with D perhaps assigned TRBD1 or TRBD2 (5 bases each). The V and J ends lost 1 base and 7 bases respectively, with 17 bases between them. There are 15 residues in the CDR3. Germline CDR1 MDHEN, CDR2 SYDVKM. For the CDR3, the DNA is TGTGCCAGCAGTTTATTGCCAGGGTTGAGCGGTGAGCAGTACTTC. It encodes CASSLLPGLSGEQYF.

The rearrangement uses TRBV10-2 and TRBJ2-7; D may be TRBD1 (6 bases). Germline V CDR1 and CDR2: WSHSY, SAAADI. The CDR3 covers 12 residues. V was shortened by 4 bases and J by 5 bases, with 9 bases between the two germline ends. The CDR3, as DNA: TGCGCCAGCAGTGCACAGGGAAACGAGCAGTACTTC. Protein: CASSAQGNEQYF.

The V and J genes are TRBV27 and TRBJ2-5; 7 nucleotides match TRBD2. Germline V gene sequence: CDR1 MNHEY, CDR2 SMNVEV (reference sequence). The CDR3 extends over 15 amino acids. With 0 bases clipped from V and 4 bases from J, the junction kept 5 bases outside the gene matches. The CDR3 loop is CASSLSLGGRETQYF. The CDR3 DNA reads as TGTGCCAGCAGTTTATCGTTGGGGGGGAGAGAGACCCAGTACTTC.

This chain joins TRBV6-2 or TRBV6-3 and TRBJ1-5; 8 positions agree with TRBD1. V was pared by 4 bases and J by 7 bases, with 6 bases of the junction left unmatched. There are 14 residues in the CDR3. Per germline, CDR1 MNHEY and CDR2 SVGEGT. Here the CDR3 DNA reads TGTGCCAGCAGTTCCTTGCAGGGGGCACAGCCCCAGCATTTT. Amino acid sequence: CASSSLQGAQPQHF.

The chain combines TRBV12-3 or TRBV12-4 with TRBJ2-1, with 8 bases matching TRBD2. The CDR3 runs 13 residues. J was trimmed by 3 bases and V by 8 bases; bases with no gene match: 3. The CDR3 DNA reads as TGTGCCAGCCGGGAGGGAGGCTACAATGAGCAGTTCTTC. It encodes CASREGGYNEQFF.